These T cell receptor beta chains were read from a single sample in a study of cytomegalovirus exposure and HLA in healthy donors. Produced via immunoSEQ multiplex PCR; TCRdb's table is partial and in-frame only. Among 200,000 to 250,000 clones listed, 82% were seen once. Sequenced: PBMCs. The source is a woman aged 40 to 50 in good health and CMV-seropositive. The CDR3 runs from the conserved cysteine through the conserved F or W. Each record gives: J gene, clone size, D gene, V gene, CDR3 DNA, CDR3 protein. The D gene is left open where the match is weak. A row's size may be missing; if present it is once, few, many or a size class.

TRBJ1-4 | . | . | TRBV7-6 | TGTGCCAGCAGCTTAGATCATCCGGCAACTAATGAAAAACTGTTTTTT | CASSLDHPATNEKLFF
TRBJ2-5 | . | TRBD1 | TRBV7-9 | TGTGCCAGCAGCTCTCGACAGGGGTGGGAGACCCAGTACTTC | CASSSRQGWETQYF
TRBJ1-5 | . | . | TRBV7-9 | TGTGCCAGCAGCCTCGGACAGAATCAGCCCCAGCATTTT | CASSLGQNQPQHF
TRBJ2-3 | . | TRBD2 | TRBV5-1 | TGCGCCAGCAGCTGGGGACTAGCGGGGGGGCCAATGGATACGCAGTATTTT | CASSWGLAGGPMDTQYF
TRBJ1-2 | . | . | TRBV5-1 | TGCGCCAGCAGCTTGGGTGATAGACCTTCAGGTAACTATGGCTACACCTTC | CASSLGDRPSGNYGYTF
TRBJ2-7 | . | TRBD1 | TRBV18 | TGTGCCAGCTCAGCCGGACAGGGCCCCTACGAGCAGTACTTC | CASSAGQGPYEQYF
TRBJ1-1 | . | . | TRBV28 | TGTGCCAGCAGTTTAGCGGGAGGTACTTTCTTT | CASSLAGGTFF
TRBJ1-1 | . | . | TRBV9 | TGTGCCAGCAGCCCCCCCGGGGGGCTCCAGGCTGAAGCTTTCTTT | CASSPPGGLQAEAFF
TRBJ2-7 | few | TRBD2 | TRBV9 | TGTGCCAGCAGCGCTGGGACTAGTGTGCACGAGCAGTACTTC | CASSAGTSVHEQYF
TRBJ2-7 | . | . | TRBV7-9 | TGTGCCAGCAGCCGCGTCTACGAGCAGTACTTC | CASSRVYEQYF
TRBJ2-1 | . | . | TRBV11-3 | TGTGCCAGCAGCCCCCGGGGTCCTCCGGGGGATGAGCAGTTCTTC | CASSPRGPPGDEQFF
TRBJ1-2 | . | . | TRBV6-1 | TGTGCCAGCAGTGAGCAATTCGGACAGCCCTATGGCTACACCTTC | CASSEQFGQPYGYTF
TRBJ1-1 | . | TRBD1 | TRBV28 | TGTGCCAGCAGCCCGCCGACAGGGAGTGTCACTGAAGCTTTCTTT | CASSPPTGSVTEAFF
TRBJ1-2 | . | TRBD1 | TRBV6-5 | TGTGCCAGCAGTTACTCGACAGGGGGCTATGGCTACACCTTC | CASSYSTGGYGYTF
TRBJ2-2 | . | TRBD1 | TRBV27 | TGTGCCAGCAGCCTTCAAGACAGGGGGACCGGGGAGCTGTTTTTT | CASSLQDRGTGELFF